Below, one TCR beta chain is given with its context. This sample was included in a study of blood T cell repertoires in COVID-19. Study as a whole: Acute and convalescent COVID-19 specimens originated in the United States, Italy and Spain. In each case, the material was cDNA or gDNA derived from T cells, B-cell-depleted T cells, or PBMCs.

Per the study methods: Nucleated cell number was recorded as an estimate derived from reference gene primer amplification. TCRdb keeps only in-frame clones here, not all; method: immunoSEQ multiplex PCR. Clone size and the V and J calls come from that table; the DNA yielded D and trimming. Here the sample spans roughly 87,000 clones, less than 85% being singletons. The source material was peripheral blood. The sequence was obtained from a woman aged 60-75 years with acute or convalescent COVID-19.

CDR3 protein: CASSWRQGQETQYF. CDR3 bases: TGCGCCAGCAGCTGGAGACAGGGCCAAGAGACCCAGTACTTC. This chain uses TRBV5-1 with TRBJ2-5, with 7 nucleotides matching TRBD1. Germline CDR1 and CDR2: SGHRS and YFSETQ. Trimming cost V 3 bases and J 1 base; bases outside gene matches: 3. The CDR3 has 14 amino acids.